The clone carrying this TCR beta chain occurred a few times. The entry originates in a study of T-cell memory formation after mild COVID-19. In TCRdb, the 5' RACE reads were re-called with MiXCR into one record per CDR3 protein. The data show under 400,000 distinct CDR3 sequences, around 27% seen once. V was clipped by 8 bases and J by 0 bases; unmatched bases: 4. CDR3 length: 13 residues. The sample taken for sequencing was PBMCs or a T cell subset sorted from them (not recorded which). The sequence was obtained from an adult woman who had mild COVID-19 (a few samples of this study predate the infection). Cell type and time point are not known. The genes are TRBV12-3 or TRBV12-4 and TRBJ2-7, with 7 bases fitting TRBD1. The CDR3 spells CASEYRGSYEQYF. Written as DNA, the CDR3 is TGTGCCAGCGAATACAGGGGCTCCTACGAGCAGTACTTC.